This T cell receptor (beta chain) was profiled in a study of Ad26.COV2.S vaccination and SARS-CoV-2 variants. The wider study: Dosing was one shot or two shots 56 days apart.

This table comes from immunoSEQ multiplex PCR, and its TCRdb copy is limited to in-frame clones, with some not included. This sample has some 520,000 clones; 70% to 90% occur once, and the top ten carry more than 10%. The CDR3 loop spans 16 amino acids. The germline CDR1 and CDR2 sequences are MDHEN and SYDVKM. V shed 3 bases and J shed 5 bases, with 19 bases lying between them. Noted treatment: 19 received Ad26.COV2.S at low or high dose, single or two shots; about 5 received placebo; per-sample allocation not given. The samples date from day 63 after the first vaccine or placebo injection. General study points: Following vaccination, spike-specific CD8+ and CD4+ T cell responses reportedly exhibited substantial breadth. Total responses of T cells may have been underestimated by the analyses of TCR breadth and depth.

As concerns this clone: The antigen remains unidentified.

The TCR sequence derives from a person between 18 and 65 years old who received the Ad26.COV2.S COVID-19 vaccine or a placebo. The sample consisted of peripheral blood, taken in a trial of Ad26.COV2.S vaccine versus placebo. V usage is TRBV28 and J usage is TRBJ1-1, with D perhaps TRBD1 (5 bases). The CDR3 DNA sequence: TGTGCCAGCAGTTTTCGGATATTCGGGGGAGGAACTGAAGCTTTCTTT. It is translated as CASSFRIFGGGTEAFF.